This T cell receptor beta chain is drawn from a study of blood T cell repertoires in COVID-19. Study in general: Both acute and convalescent COVID-19 samples were obtained from the United States, Italy and Spain. Sources were T cells, B-cell-depleted T cells, or PBMCs; the material itself was cDNA or gDNA.

Original processing notes: Estimation of nucleated cell counts relied on the amplification of reference gene primers. Data came from immunoSEQ multiplex PCR; TCRdb stores just in-frame clones and leaves some out. Clone size and the V and J calls come from that table; the DNA yielded D and trimming. The sample lists around 30,000 clones; 90% were seen once. Trimming pared 1 base from V and 0 bases from J, leaving 17 bases between. CDR1 and CDR2 (germline): SGHVS, FNYEAQ. This CDR3 comprises 18 residues. The sample holds one count of this clone. The receptor was isolated from a man between 65 and 79 years old with active or convalescent COVID-19. The J gene is TRBJ2-3, the V gene TRBV7-6; perhaps TRBD2 as D (7 bases). The specimen sequenced was peripheral blood. Written as DNA, the CDR3 is TGTGCCAGCAGCTTAGGGGCGGGGGCCTACTCTAGCACAGATACGCAGTATTTT. This codes for CASSLGAGAYSSTDTQYF.